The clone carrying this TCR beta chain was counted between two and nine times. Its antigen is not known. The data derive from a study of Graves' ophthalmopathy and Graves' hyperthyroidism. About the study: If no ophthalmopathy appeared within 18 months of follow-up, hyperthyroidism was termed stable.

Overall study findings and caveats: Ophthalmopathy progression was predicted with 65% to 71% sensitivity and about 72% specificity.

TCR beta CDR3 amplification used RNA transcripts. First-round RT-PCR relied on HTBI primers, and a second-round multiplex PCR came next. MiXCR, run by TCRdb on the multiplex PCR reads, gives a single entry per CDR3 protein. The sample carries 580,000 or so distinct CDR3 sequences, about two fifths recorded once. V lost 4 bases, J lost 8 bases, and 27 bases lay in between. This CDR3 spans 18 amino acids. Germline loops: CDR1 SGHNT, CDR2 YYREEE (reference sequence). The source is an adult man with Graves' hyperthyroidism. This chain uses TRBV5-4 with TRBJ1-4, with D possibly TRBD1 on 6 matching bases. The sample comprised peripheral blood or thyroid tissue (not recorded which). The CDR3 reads CASSRGNNQGQRREKLFF. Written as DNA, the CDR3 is TGTGCCAGCAGCAGGGGGAACAATCAGGGTCAGCGGCGCGAAAAACTGTTTTTT.